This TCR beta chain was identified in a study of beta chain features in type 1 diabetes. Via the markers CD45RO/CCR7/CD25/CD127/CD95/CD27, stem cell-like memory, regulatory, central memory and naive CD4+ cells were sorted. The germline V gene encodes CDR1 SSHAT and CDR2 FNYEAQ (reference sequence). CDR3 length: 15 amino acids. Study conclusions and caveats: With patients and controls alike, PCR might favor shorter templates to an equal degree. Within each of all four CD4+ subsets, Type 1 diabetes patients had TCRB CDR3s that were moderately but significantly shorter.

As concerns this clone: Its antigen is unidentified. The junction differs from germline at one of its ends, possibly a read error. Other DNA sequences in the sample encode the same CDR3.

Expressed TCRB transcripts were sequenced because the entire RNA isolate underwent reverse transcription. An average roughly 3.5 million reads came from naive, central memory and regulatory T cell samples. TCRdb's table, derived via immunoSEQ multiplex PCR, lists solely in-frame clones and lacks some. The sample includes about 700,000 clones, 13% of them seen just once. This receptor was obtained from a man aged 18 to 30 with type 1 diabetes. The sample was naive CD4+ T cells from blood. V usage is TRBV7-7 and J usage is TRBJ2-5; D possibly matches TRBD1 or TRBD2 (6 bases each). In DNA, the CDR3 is TGTGCTAGCAGCTTAGGGGGGACAATCCAAGAGACCCAGTACTTC. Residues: CASSLGGTIQETQYF.